The present T cell receptor (beta chain) was sequenced within a study of CD8 T cells in ankylosing spondylitis. TCRdb re-derived calls from the 5' RACE reads in MiXCR, one entry per CDR3 protein. The top ten clones hold roughly 3.4% of a sample with 290,000 or so distinct CDR3 sequences, 20% to 25% of them seen once. This clonotype has a handful of counts. This TCR was recovered from a female donor with ankylosing spondylitis or in good health (not recorded which). Sequencing was done on a sample of blood, either unsorted or a sorted T cell fraction (not recorded which).

The CDR3 spells CAITPGTGLSEQYF. The CDR3, as DNA: TGTGCCATCACCCCCGGGACAGGCTTGAGCGAGCAGTACTTC. The rearrangement uses TRBV10-3 and TRBJ2-7; 8 nucleotides agree with TRBD1. CDR3 length: 14 residues. The germline V gene has CDR1 ENHRY and CDR2 SYGVKD. J was trimmed by 6 bases and V by 7 bases; bases with no gene match: 11.